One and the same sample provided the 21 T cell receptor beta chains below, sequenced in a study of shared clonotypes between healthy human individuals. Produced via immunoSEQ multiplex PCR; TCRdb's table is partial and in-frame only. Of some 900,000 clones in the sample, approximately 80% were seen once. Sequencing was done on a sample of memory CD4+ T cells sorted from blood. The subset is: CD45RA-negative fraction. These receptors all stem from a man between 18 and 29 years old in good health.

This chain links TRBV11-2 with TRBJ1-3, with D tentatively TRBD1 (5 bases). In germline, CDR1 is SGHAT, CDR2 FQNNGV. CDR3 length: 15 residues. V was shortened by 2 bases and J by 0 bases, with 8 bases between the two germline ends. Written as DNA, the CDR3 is TGTGCCAGCAGCTTACAGGGCGGCTCTGGAAACACCATATATTTT. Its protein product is CASSLQGGSGNTIYF.

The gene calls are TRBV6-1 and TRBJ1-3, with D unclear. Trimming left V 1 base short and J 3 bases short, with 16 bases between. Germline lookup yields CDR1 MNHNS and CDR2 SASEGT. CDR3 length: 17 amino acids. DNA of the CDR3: TGTGCCAGCAGTGAAGGCCCAACTAATGGAGGTGGAAACACCATATATTTT. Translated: CASSEGPTNGGGNTIYF.

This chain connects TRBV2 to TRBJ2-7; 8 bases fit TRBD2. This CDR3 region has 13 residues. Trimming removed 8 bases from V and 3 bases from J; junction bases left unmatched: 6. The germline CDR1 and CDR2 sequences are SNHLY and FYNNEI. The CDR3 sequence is CASQRETNYEQYF. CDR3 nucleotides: TGTGCCAGCCAGCGGGAGACGAACTACGAGCAGTACTTC.

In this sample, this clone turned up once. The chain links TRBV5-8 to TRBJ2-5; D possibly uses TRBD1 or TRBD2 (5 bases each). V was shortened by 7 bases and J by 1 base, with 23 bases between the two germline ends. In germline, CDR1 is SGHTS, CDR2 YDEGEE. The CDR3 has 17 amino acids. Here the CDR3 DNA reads TGTGCCAGCCGGGACCGCCGGGTCCAAAGGCCCCAAGAGACCCAGTACTTC. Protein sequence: CASRDRRVQRPQETQYF. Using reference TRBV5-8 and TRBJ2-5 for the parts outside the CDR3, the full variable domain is EAGVTQSPTHLIKTRGQQATLRCSPISGHTSVYWYQQALGLGLQFLLWYDEGEERNRGNFPPRFSGRQFPNYSSELNVNALELEDSALYLCASRDRRVQRPQETQYFGPGTRLLVL.

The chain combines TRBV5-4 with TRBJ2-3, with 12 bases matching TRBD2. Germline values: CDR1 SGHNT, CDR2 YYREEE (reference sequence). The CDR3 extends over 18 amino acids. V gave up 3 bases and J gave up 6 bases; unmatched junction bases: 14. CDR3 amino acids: CASSYGTSGPTISDTQYF. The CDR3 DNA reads TGTGCCAGCAGCTATGGGACTAGCGGGCCGACTATTTCGGATACGCAGTATTTT.

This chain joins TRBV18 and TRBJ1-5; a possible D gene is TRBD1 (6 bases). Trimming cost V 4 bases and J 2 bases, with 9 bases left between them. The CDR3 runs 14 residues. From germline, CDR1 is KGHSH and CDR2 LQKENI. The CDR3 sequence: CASSLQGRNQPQHF. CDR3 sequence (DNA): TGTGCCAGCTCACTACAGGGTCGCAATCAGCCCCAGCATTTT.

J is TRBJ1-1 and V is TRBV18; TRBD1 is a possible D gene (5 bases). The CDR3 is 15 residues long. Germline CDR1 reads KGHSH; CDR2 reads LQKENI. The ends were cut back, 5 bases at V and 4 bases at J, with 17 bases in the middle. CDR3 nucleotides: TGTGCCAGCTCAGCCACCAGGGACCAGGGCACTGAAGCTTTCTTT. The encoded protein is CASSATRDQGTEAFF.

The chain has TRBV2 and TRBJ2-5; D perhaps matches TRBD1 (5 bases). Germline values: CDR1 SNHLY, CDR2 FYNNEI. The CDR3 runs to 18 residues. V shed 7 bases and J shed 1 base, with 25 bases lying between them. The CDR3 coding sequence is TGTGCCAGCACCGCGGACACCGGGCCGCCGGGCGTCCAAGAGACCCAGTACTTC. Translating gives CASTADTGPPGVQETQYF.

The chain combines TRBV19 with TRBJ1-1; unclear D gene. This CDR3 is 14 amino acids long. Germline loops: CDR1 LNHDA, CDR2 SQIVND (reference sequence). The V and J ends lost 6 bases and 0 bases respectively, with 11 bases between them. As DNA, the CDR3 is TGTGCCAGTAGCCCGACACTTCTGAACACTGAAGCTTTCTTT. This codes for CASSPTLLNTEAFF.

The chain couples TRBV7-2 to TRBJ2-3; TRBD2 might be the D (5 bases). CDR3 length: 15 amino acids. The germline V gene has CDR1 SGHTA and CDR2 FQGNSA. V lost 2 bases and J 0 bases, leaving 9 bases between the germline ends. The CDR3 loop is CASSLLRTSTDTQYF. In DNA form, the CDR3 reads TGTGCCAGCAGCTTATTGAGGACTAGCACAGATACGCAGTATTTT.

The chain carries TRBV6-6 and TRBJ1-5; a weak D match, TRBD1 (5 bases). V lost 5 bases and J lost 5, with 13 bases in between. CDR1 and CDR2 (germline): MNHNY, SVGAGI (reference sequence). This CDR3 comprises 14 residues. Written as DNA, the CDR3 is TGTGCCAGCAGTCAAAGGGACGGGGATCAGCCCCAGCATTTT. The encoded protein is CASSQRDGDQPQHF.

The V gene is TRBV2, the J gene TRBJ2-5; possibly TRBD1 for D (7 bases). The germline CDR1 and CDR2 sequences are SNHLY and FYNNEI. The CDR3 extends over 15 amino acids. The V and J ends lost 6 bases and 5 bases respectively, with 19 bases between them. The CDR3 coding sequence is TGTGCCAGCAGACTGACAGGGTTGGAGGGGGAGACCCAGTACTTC. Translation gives CASRLTGLEGETQYF.

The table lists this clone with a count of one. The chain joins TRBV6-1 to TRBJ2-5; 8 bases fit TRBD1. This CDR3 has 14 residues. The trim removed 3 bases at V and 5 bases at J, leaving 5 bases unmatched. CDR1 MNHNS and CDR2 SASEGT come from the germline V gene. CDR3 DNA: TGTGCCAGCAGTGACCGGACAGGGCTGGAGACCCAGTACTTC. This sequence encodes CASSDRTGLETQYF.

CDR3 nucleotides: TGTGCCAGCTCACCCCGGGAGTTCAGGGAGAATGAAAAACTGTTTTTT. Translation gives CASSPREFRENEKLFF. The chain carries TRBV18 and TRBJ1-4, with D perhaps TRBD1 (5 bases). The CDR3 covers 16 residues. Germline V gene lookup returns CDR1 KGHSH and CDR2 LQKENI. V lost 3 bases and J lost 5, with 16 bases in between.

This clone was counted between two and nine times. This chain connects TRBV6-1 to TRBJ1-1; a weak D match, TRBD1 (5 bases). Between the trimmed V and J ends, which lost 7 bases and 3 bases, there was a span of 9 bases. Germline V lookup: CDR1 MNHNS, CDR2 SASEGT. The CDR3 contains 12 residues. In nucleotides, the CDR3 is TGTGCCAGCACCTTAGGGGACACTGAAGCTTTCTTT. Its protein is CASTLGDTEAFF.

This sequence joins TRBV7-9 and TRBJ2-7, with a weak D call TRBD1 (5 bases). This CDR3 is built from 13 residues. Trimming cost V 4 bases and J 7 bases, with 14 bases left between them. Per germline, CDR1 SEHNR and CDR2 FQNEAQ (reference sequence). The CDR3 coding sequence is TGTGCCAGCAGCTCGCAGGGCCCCCTAGAGCAGTACTTC. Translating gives CASSSQGPLEQYF.

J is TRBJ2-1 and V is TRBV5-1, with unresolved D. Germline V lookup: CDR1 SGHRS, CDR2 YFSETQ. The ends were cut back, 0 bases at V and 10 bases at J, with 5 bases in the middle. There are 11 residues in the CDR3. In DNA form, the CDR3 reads TGCGCCAGCAGCTTGGGGAAGGAGCAGTTCTTC. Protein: CASSLGKEQFF.

CDR3 sequence (DNA): TGTGCCAGCACCACGGACCTGGGAAGGTCTGGGGCCAACGTCCTGACTTTC. This sequence encodes CASTTDLGRSGANVLTF. This rearrangement joins TRBV7-9 to TRBJ2-6; no reliable D call. The CDR3 loop spans 17 amino acids. The germline CDR1 and CDR2 sequences are SEHNR and FQNEAQ (reference sequence). V lost 7 bases, J lost 1 base, and 17 bases lay in between.

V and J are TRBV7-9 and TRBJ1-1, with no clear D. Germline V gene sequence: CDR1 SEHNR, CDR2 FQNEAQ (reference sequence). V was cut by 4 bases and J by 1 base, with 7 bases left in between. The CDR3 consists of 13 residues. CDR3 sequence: CASSWRKNTEAFF. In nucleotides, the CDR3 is TGTGCCAGCAGCTGGCGGAAGAACACTGAAGCTTTCTTT.

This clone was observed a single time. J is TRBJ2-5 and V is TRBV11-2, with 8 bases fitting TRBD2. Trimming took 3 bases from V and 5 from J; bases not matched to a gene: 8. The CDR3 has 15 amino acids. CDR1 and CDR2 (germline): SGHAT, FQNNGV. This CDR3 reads CASSFTSGKGETQYF. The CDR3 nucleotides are TGTGCCAGCAGCTTTACTAGCGGAAAGGGGGAGACCCAGTACTTC.

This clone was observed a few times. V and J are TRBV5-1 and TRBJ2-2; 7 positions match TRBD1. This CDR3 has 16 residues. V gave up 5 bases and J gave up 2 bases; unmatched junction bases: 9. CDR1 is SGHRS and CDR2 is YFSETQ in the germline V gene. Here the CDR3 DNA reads TGCGCCAGCAGAGTCGGGACAGCCATCAACACCGGGGAGCTGTTTTTT. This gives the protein CASRVGTAINTGELFF.